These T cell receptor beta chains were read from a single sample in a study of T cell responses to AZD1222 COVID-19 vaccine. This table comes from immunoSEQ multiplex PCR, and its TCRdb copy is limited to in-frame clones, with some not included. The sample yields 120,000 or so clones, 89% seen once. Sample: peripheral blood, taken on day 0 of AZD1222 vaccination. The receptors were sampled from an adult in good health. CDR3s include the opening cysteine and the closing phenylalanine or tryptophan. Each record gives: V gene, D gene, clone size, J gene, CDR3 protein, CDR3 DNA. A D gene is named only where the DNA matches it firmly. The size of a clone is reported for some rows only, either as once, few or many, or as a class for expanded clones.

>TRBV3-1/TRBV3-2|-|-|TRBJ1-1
CASSLDTLTAAFF
TGTGCCAGCAGCCTCGACACCCTCACGGCAGCTTTCTTT
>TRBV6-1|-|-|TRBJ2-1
CASSEPAGRGIF
TGTGCCAGCAGTGAACCAGCCGGCCGGGGGATCTTC
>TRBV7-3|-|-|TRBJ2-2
CASSPPAAGELFF
TGTGCCAGCAGCCCCCCGGCAGCCGGGGAGCTGTTTTTT
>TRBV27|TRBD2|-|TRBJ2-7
CASSFEAGANSYEQYF
TGTGCCAGCAGTTTTGAAGCGGGGGCCAACTCCTACGAGCAGTACTTC
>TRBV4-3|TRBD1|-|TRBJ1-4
CASSQERGTGEKLFF
TGCGCCAGCAGCCAAGAGCGGGGGACAGGGGAAAAACTGTTTTTT
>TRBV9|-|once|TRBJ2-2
CASSPRGGGFANTGELFF
TGTGCCAGCAGCCCCCGGGGAGGGGGGTTCGCGAACACCGGGGAGCTGTTTTTT
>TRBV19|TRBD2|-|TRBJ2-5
CASSIGGGLAGAETQYF
TGTGCCAGTAGTATAGGAGGGGGACTAGCGGGAGCAGAGACCCAGTACTTC
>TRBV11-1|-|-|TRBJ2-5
CASSPDIRGGQETQYF
TGTGCCAGCAGTCCGGATATCAGGGGGGGCCAAGAGACCCAGTACTTC
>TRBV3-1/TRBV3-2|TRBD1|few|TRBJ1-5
CASSGQRDQPQHF
TGTGCCAGCTCGGGACAGCGAGATCAGCCCCAGCATTTT
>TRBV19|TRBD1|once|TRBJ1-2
CASSDRAWGYTF
TGTGCCAGTAGCGACAGGGCGTGGGGCTACACCTTC
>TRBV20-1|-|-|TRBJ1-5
CSASYGAGGNQPQHF
TGCAGTGCGAGTTACGGCGCTGGGGGCAATCAGCCCCAGCATTTT
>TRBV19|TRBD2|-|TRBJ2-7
CASSIGGGTAYEQYF
TGTGCCAGTAGTATAGGCGGGGGGACCGCCTACGAGCAGTACTTC
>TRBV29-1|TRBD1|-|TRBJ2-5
CSVVTGTAVGTQYF
TGCAGCGTTGTGACAGGGACAGCGGTGGGGACCCAGTACTTC
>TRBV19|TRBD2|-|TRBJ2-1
CASTEGLAVYNEQFF
TGTGCCAGTACAGAGGGACTAGCGGTTTACAATGAGCAGTTCTTC
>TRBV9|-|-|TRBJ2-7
CASSVGGDTYYEQYF
TGTGCCAGCAGCGTAGGGGGGGACACCTACTACGAGCAGTACTTC
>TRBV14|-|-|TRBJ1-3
CASSQVPYRPGNTIYF
TGTGCCAGCAGCCAAGTTCCGTATAGGCCTGGAAACACCATATATTTT
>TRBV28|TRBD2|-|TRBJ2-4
CASSLSTAGKNIQYF
TGTGCCAGCAGTCTCTCGACAGCGGGAAAAAACATTCAGTACTTC
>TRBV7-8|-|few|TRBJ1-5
CASSLGTYSNQPQHF
TGTGCCAGCAGCTTAGGAACCTATAGCAATCAGCCCCAGCATTTT
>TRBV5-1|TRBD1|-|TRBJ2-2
CASSSLRQGPGELFF
TGCGCCAGCTCCTCACTAAGACAGGGACCCGGGGAGCTGTTTTTT
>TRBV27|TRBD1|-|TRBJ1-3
CASSLSTGSGNTIYF
TGTGCCAGCAGTTTATCGACAGGGTCTGGAAACACCATATATTTT
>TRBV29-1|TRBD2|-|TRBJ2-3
CSVDGLAGTGDLTDTQYF
TGCAGCGTTGACGGACTAGCGGGGACGGGGGACCTCACAGATACGCAGTATTTT
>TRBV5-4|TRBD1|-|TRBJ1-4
CASSLGNRGPPGPEKLFF
TGTGCCAGCAGCTTGGGGAACAGGGGGCCCCCGGGACCTGAAAAACTGTTTTTT
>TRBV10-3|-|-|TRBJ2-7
CAISGWGMREQYF
TGTGCCATCAGTGGCTGGGGGATGAGGGAGCAGTACTTC
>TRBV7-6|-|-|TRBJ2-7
CASSLEPFRGPSSYEQYF
TGTGCCAGCAGCTTAGAGCCATTCCGCGGCCCCAGCTCCTACGAGCAGTACTTC
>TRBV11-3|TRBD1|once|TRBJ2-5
CASSSNRGKETQYF
TGTGCCAGCAGCTCAAACAGGGGCAAAGAGACCCAGTACTTC
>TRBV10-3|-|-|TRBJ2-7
CAIGDTANSYEQYF
TGTGCCATCGGGGATACTGCCAACTCCTACGAGCAGTACTTC
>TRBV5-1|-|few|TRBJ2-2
CASSPGDLNTGELFF
TGCGCCAGCAGCCCGGGGGACCTGAACACCGGGGAGCTGTTTTTT
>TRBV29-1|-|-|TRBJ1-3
CSVEDRQGGNTIYF
TGCAGCGTTGAAGATCGGCAGGGTGGAAACACCATATATTTT
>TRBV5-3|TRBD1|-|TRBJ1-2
CARSVRDRVLANYGYTF
TGTGCCAGAAGCGTAAGGGACAGGGTTCTCGCTAACTATGGCTACACCTTC
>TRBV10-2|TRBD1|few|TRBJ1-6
CASSGTGSSYNSPLHF
TGCGCCAGCTCTGGGACAGGAAGCTCCTATAATTCACCCCTCCACTTT
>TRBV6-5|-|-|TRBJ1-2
CASSYSEAGNYGYTF
TGTGCCAGCAGTTACTCGGAGGCAGGCAACTATGGCTACACCTTC
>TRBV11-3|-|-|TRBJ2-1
CASSRESAGRHEQFF
TGTGCCAGCAGCCGGGAGTCGGCGGGACGGCATGAGCAGTTCTTC
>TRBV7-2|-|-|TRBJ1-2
CASSLQQNYGYTF
TGTGCCAGCAGCTTACAGCAAAACTATGGCTACACCTTC
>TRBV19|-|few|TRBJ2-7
CASLRGYKAEQYF
TGTGCCAGTCTCCGGGGATATAAGGCCGAGCAGTACTTC
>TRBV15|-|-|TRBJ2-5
CATSRDYRGQETQYF
TGTGCCACCAGCAGAGACTACCGGGGCCAAGAGACCCAGTACTTC
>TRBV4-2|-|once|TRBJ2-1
CASSQDENGGYNEQFF
TGTGCCAGCAGCCAAGACGAGAACGGGGGCTACAATGAGCAGTTCTTC
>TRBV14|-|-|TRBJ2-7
CASSQAGGRLSYEQYF
TGTGCCAGCAGCCAAGCGGGCGGCAGGCTGTCCTACGAGCAGTACTTC
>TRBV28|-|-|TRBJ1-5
CATIRDNNQPQHF
TGTGCCACAATACGGGACAACAATCAGCCCCAGCATTTT
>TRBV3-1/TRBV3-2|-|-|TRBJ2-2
CASSQEKKWNTGELFF
TGTGCCAGCAGCCAAGAAAAGAAGTGGAACACCGGGGAGCTGTTTTTT
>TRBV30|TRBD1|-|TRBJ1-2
CALERGQGNNYGYTF
TGTGCCTTGGAGAGGGGGCAGGGAAATAACTATGGCTACACCTTC
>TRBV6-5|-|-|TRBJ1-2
CASSYSREGEGYGYTF
TGTGCCAGCAGTTACTCGAGGGAAGGGGAGGGCTATGGCTACACCTTC
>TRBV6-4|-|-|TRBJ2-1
CASAVDVYNEQFF
TGTGCCAGCGCCGTGGACGTATACAATGAGCAGTTCTTC
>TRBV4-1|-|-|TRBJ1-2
CASSQVPSVGYTF
TGCGCCAGCAGCCAAGTTCCTTCTGTTGGCTACACCTTC
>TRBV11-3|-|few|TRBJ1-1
CASSYPGGSTEAFF
TGTGCCAGCAGCTACCCCGGGGGAAGCACTGAAGCTTTCTTT
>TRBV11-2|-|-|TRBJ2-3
CASSLVGPSVGDTQYF
TGTGCCAGCAGCTTAGTGGGGCCTAGTGTGGGAGATACGCAGTATTTT
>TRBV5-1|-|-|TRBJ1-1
CASSFEQGWNTEAFF
TGCGCCAGCAGCTTCGAACAGGGTTGGAACACTGAAGCTTTCTTT
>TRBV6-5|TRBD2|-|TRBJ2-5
CASSRTSVETQYF
TGTGCCAGCAGTAGGACTAGCGTGGAGACCCAGTACTTC
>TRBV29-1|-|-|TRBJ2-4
CSVVGTDIQYF
TGCAGCGTTGTTGGCACGGACATTCAGTACTTC
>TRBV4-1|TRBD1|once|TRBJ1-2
CASSPIPGGGRGLYTF
TGCGCCAGCAGCCCGATACCAGGGGGGGGACGGGGACTTTACACCTTC
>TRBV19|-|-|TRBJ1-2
CASRRLNYGYTF
TGTGCCAGTAGACGGCTTAACTATGGCTACACCTTC
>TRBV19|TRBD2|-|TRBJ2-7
CASSMGSGQVYEQYF
TGTGCCAGTAGTATGGGTAGCGGGCAAGTTTACGAGCAGTACTTC
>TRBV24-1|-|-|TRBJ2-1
CATSDSGVGHNEQFF
TGTGCCACCAGTGATTCGGGGGTAGGGCACAATGAGCAGTTCTTC
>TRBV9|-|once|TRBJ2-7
CASSSRAYSYEQYF
TGTGCCAGCAGCAGTAGGGCGTACTCCTACGAGCAGTACTTC
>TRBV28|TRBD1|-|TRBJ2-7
CASSFGQGRRGQYF
TGTGCCAGCAGCTTCGGACAGGGGAGAAGGGGGCAGTACTTC
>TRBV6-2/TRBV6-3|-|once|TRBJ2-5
CASSYSNRAGETQYF
TGTGCCAGCAGTTACTCGAATCGGGCAGGGGAGACCCAGTACTTC
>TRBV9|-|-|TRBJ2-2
CASTPPTGELFF
TGTGCCAGCACCCCTCCAACCGGGGAGCTGTTTTTT
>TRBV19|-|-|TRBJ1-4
CASSVIPGRAFNEKLFF
TGTGCCAGTAGTGTTATTCCAGGGCGGGCCTTTAATGAAAAACTGTTTTTT
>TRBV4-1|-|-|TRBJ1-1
CASSPRGQKNTEAFF
TGCGCCAGCAGCCCGCGTGGACAGAAGAACACTGAAGCTTTCTTT